The clone carrying this TCR beta chain was seen only a few times. The CDR3 is 15 residues long. CDR1 SGHTA and CDR2 FQGNSA come from the germline V gene. Deletions cut 5 bases from V and 3 bases from J, with 17 bases between. The source of the sample is a study of blood T cells in healthy people across ages. Russia was home to the donors, healthy Caucasian individuals aged roughly 6 to 90. Researchers report isolating at least 7 million PBMCs per sample. Combining a sample-barcoded 5' primer with a J-beta primer mix, a second PCR ran for about 7 to 11 cycles. TCRdb called the 5' RACE reads again in MiXCR, with one record for every CDR3 protein. The repertoire holds over 600,000 distinct CDR3 sequences, with about 42% as singletons.

Material: blood. This sequence joins TRBV7-2 and TRBJ2-7, with D perhaps assigned TRBD1 or TRBD2 (5 bases each). The source is an elderly man in good health. The CDR3 region has the DNA TGTGCCAGCAGCAAACAGGCCACCCGGGGCTACGAGCAGTACTTC. This encodes CASSKQATRGYEQYF.